This is a list of T cell receptor beta chains from one sample in a study of beta chain features in type 1 diabetes. Data came from immunoSEQ multiplex PCR; TCRdb stores just in-frame clones and leaves some out. The sample comprises 850,000 to 900,000 clones, about 17% of which are singletons, and roughly 0.025% rests with the top ten. The sequenced material came from naive CD4+ T cells from blood. These receptor sequences come from a woman aged 18-30 years in good health. CDR3s leave out the opening cysteine and the closing phenylalanine or tryptophan.

V gene	J gene	CDR3 protein
TRBV15	TRBJ1-5	ATSREWQGTQPQH
TRBV2	TRBJ2-7	ASSTSGGEQY
TRBV5-1	TRBJ2-4	ASSPSGTGKNIQY
TRBV6-4	TRBJ2-6	ASSTPGTAKSGANVLT
TRBV5-1	TRBJ2-2	ASSQIEGPGELF
TRBV6-8	TRBJ1-5	ASSYSWGNQPQH
TRBV9	TRBJ2-2	ASSGYLAGELF
TRBV29-1	TRBJ2-1	SVGPEGSEQF
TRBV6-5	TRBJ2-3	ASSSFMEADTQY
TRBV6-6	TRBJ2-5	ASSYLQETQY
TRBV18	TRBJ1-5	ASSTDRAGQPQH
TRBV7-8	TRBJ2-4	ASSSRIANIQY
TRBV28	TRBJ1-5	ASSTSLNQPQH
TRBV5-1	TRBJ2-3	ASGEGLPTDTQY
TRBV11-2	TRBJ2-3	ASSLSQASTDTQY
TRBV7-3	TRBJ2-5	ASSSPGNGRARETQY
TRBV19	TRBJ1-1	ASSIGTYLNTEAF
TRBV18	TRBJ2-7	ASSLYLTGTGLEQY
TRBV21-1	TRBJ2-1	ASSKKGISGAGGQF
TRBV7-6	TRBJ2-7	ASRRGSIDSYEQY
TRBV19	TRBJ2-2	ASSIWNRGRLDTGELF
TRBV5-6	TRBJ2-2	ASSLRRWRGRVGTGELF
TRBV19	TRBJ2-7	ASRETGTGAYEQY
TRBV19	TRBJ1-1	ATKTRDRGPNTEAF
TRBV13	.	ASSFDVTYEQY
TRBV10-3	TRBJ2-3	AILREEGTDTQY
TRBV6-5	TRBJ2-7	ASSYSRLRGEQY
TRBV7-9	TRBJ1-2	ASSFWGTDRNYGYT
TRBV11-3	TRBJ1-2	ASSLGCLQGQGNYGYT
TRBV5-1	TRBJ2-7	ASSSAEATGTAYEQY
TRBV4-3	TRBJ2-1	ASSQARGYEQF
TRBV6-6	TRBJ2-5	ASSYTTGRWETQY
TRBV4-2	TRBJ2-2	ASSRSGETELF
TRBV7-2	TRBJ2-1	ASRSGRGRYNEQF
TRBV19	TRBJ1-1	ASSHRTVYTHNTLH
TRBV5-1	TRBJ2-7	ASSPEGAGTYEQY
TRBV28	TRBJ2-7	ASSSQGRGSYEQY
TRBV7-2	TRBJ2-4	ASSLGLAGVAKNIQY
TRBV11-2	TRBJ2-1	ASSSRAGFRYNEQF
TRBV7-8	TRBJ2-5	ASSVLPGLAGETQY
TRBV6-5	TRBJ2-1	ASSYPTSEQF
TRBV7-9	TRBJ1-4	ASSLDEGHEKLF
TRBV7-2	TRBJ2-1	ASSPRTTSYNEQF
TRBV28	TRBJ2-1	ASRSYNEQF
TRBV2	TRBJ2-5	ASSKETQY
TRBV6-5	TRBJ2-3	ASSYSVGGRDTQY
TRBV4-3	TRBJ2-4	ASSHESVFGERQEAKNIQY
TRBV5-6	TRBJ1-1	ASSDRGEVTEAF
TRBV4-2	TRBJ1-4	ASSLDFLGYEKLF
TRBV7-6	TRBJ2-3	ASSLRVSGDIFEVQY